This T cell receptor (beta chain) was identified during a study of a mutant IDH1 vaccine in newly diagnosed glioma. V was trimmed by 0 bases and J by 5 bases, leaving 6 bases between them. Germline CDR1 SGHRS, CDR2 YFSETQ. This CDR3 comprises 13 residues. Time point indicated: week 5, during vaccination. Vaccination comprised doses that each held 300 ug of mutant IDH1 20-mer peptide, plus topical imiquimod. This clone is a singleton in its sample. What it recognizes is unknown. The repertoire was sequenced with immunoSEQ multiplex PCR; TCRdb's copy has only in-frame clones and lacks some. The sample has 75,000 to 85,000 clones; roughly 91% are singletons.

The sample was PBMCs, taken from a glioma patient whose treatment included an IDH1 peptide vaccine. The TCR sequence derives from a woman in her fifties or sixties with glioma. This sequence joins TRBV5-1 and TRBJ2-1; D call uncertain. In nucleotides, the CDR3 is TGCGCCAGCAGCTTGGAGGCCAACAATGAGCAGTTCTTC. This sequence encodes CASSLEANNEQFF.